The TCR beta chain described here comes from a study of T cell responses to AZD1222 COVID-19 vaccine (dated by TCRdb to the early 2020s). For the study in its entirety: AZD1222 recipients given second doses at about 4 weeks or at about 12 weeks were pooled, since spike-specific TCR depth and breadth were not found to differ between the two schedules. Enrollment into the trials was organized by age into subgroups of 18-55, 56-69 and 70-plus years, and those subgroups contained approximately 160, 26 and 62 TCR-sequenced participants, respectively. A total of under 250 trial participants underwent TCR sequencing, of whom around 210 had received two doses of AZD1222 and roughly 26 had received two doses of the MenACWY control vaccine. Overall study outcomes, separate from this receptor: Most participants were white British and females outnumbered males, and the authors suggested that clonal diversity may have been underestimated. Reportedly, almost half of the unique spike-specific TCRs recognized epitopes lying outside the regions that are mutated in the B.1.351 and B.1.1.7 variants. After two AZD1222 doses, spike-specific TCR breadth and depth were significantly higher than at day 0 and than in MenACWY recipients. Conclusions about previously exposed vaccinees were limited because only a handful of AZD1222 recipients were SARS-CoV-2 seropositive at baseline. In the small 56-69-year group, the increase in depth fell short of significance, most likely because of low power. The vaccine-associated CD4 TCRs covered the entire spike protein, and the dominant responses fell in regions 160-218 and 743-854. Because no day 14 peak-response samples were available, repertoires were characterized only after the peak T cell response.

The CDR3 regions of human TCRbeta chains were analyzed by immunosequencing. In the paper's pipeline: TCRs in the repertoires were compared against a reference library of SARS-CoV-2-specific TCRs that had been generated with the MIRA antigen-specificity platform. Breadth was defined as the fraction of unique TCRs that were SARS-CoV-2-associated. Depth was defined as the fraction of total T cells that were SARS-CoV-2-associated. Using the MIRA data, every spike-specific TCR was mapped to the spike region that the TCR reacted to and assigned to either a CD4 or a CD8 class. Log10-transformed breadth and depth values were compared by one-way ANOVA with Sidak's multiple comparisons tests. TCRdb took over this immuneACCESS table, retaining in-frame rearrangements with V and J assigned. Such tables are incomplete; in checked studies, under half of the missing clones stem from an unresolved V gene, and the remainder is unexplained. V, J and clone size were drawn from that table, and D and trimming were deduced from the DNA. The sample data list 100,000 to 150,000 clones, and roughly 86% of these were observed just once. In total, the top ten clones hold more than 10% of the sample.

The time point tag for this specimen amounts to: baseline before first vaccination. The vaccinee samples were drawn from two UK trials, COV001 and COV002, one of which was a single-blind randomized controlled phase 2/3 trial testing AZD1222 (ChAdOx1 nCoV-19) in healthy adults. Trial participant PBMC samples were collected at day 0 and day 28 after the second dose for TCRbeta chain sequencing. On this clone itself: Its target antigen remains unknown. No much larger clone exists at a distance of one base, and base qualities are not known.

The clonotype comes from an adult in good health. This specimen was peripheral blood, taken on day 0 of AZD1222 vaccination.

The DNA sequence is given as TGCGCCAGCAGCTTGAGGGGCCCGGGGAGGGATGGCTACACCTTC. The encoded protein is CASSLRGPGRDGYTF. The chain uses TRBV5-1 and TRBJ1-2; TRBD1 is perhaps the D gene, given 5 matching bases. The V and J ends are trimmed by 1 base and 6 bases, leaving 16 bases between them. The CDR3 runs 15 amino acids, cysteine and phenylalanine included. The only DNA kept is the CDR3, 45 bases in frame from the first base. CDR1 and CDR2, per the germline V gene, are SGHRS and YFSETQ.